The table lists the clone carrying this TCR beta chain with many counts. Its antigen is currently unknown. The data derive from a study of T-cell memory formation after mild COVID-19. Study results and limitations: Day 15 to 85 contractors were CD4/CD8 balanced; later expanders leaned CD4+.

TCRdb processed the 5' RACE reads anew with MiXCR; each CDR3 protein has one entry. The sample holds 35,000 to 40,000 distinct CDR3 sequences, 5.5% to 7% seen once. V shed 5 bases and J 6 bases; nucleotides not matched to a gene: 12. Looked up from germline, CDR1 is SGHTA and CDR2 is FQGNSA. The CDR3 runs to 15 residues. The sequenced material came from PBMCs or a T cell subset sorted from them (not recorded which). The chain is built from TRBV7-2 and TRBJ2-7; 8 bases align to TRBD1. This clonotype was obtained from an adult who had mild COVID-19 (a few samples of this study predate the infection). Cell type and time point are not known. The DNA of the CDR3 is TGTGCCAGCAGCCCCTCCCAGACAGGGGCCAGCGAGCAGTACTTC. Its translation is CASSPSQTGASEQYF. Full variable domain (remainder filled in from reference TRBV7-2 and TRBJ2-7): GAGVSQSPSNKVTEKGKDVELRCDPISGHTALYWYRQSLGQGLEFLIYFQGNSAPDKSGLPSDRFSAERTGGSVSTLTIQRTQQEDSAVYLCASSPSQTGASEQYFGPGTRLTVT.